One and the same sample provided the 16 T cell receptor beta chains below, sequenced in a study of Tregs in tolerant kidney transplant recipients. The assay was immunoSEQ multiplex PCR, and TCRdb's table has in-frame clones only and misses some. The top ten clones hold roughly 24% of a sample with some 21,000 clones, roughly 80% of them seen once. Mixed chimerism was transient after nonmyeloablative marrow transplants from related graft donors. Sequencing was performed on CD8+ T cells from blood (PBMCs), taken 6 months after the transplant. The source of these receptors is a human patient who received a combined kidney and bone marrow transplant. T cells may partly derive from the graft donor.

This clone is medium-sized. The genes are TRBV11-3 and TRBJ2-1; 7 bases line up with TRBD2. The CDR3 runs 16 residues. Germline trimming cut 0 bases from V and 1 base from J; bases unmatched to any gene: 3. Germline V gene sequence: CDR1 SGHNT, CDR2 YENEEA. In nucleotides, the CDR3 is TGTGCCAGCAGCTTAGACGGGAGGCCATCCTACAATGAGCAGTTCTTC. As protein: CASSLDGRPSYNEQFF.

The rearrangement uses TRBV5-4 and TRBJ1-6; 10 bases fit TRBD1. Germline V lookup: CDR1 SGHNT, CDR2 YYREEE (reference sequence). With V trimmed by 2 bases and J by 2 bases, 4 bases remained unmatched. The CDR3 has 17 residues. Here the CDR3 reads CASSFGQGGTYNSPLHF. The CDR3, as DNA: TGTGCCAGCAGCTTCGGACAGGGGGGAACCTATAATTCACCCCTCCACTTT.

This chain links TRBV12-5 with TRBJ2-1, with 7 bases matching TRBD2. CDR1 is LGHNT and CDR2 is FRNRAP in the germline V gene. The V segment lost 0 bases and the J segment 6 bases; nucleotides outside the gene matches: 17. The CDR3 sequence is 19 residues long. This chain's CDR3 is CASGLVLRGAGLGFNEQFF. The CDR3, as DNA: TGTGCTAGTGGTTTGGTATTAAGGGGAGCGGGACTGGGATTCAATGAGCAGTTCTTC.

The chain recombines TRBV29-1 with TRBJ2-5; possibly TRBD1 for D (5 bases). TRBJ2-7 matches the DNA end more closely, so the J call is doubtful. The CDR3 loop spans 13 amino acids. The germline CDR1 and CDR2 sequences are SQVTM and ANQGSEA. The CDR3 sequence: CSGRDSLSYEQYF. In DNA, the CDR3 is TGCAGCGGGAGAGACAGTCTCTCCTACGAGCAGTACTTC.

The chain combines TRBV7-2 with TRBJ2-1; 10 nucleotides match TRBD2. Germline values: CDR1 SGHTA, CDR2 FQGNSA. This CDR3 comprises 16 residues. V dropped 5 bases and J dropped 4; count of bases not matched to a gene: 8. The DNA for the CDR3 is TGTGCCAGCAGCCCGCGACTAGCGGGCGATTACAATGAGCAGTTCTTC. Its translation: CASSPRLAGDYNEQFF.

V and J are TRBV7-3 and TRBJ2-3; 12 nucleotides align to TRBD2. CDR1 SGHTA and CDR2 FQGTGA come from the germline V gene. The ends lost 5 bases at V and 1 base at J; junction bases unmatched: 7. The CDR3 is 17 residues long. As DNA, the CDR3 is TGTGCCAGCAGCCGTCTAGCGGGAGGGCGGGGCACAGATACGCAGTATTTT. Protein product: CASSRLAGGRGTDTQYF.

This rearrangement joins TRBV23-1 to TRBJ2-7; 10 bases agree with TRBD1. TRBV23-1 is flagged as an ORF with uncertain function. J was trimmed by 5 bases and V by 0 bases; bases with no gene match: 7. The CDR3 is 16 amino acids. The chain's CDR3 is CASSQSKGQGKDEQYF. CDR3 nucleotides: TGCGCCAGCAGTCAATCCAAGGGACAGGGGAAGGACGAGCAGTACTTC.

The V and J genes are TRBV13 and TRBJ2-3; 9 nucleotides align to TRBD2. This CDR3 contains 16 residues. V trimming: 2 bases; J trimming: 4 bases; junction bases outside the gene matches: 7. The germline CDR1 and CDR2 sequences are PRHDT and FYEKMQ (reference sequence). The CDR3 DNA reads as TGTGCCAGCAGCTTATTGGGGCTAGCGGGGCCAGATACGCAGTATTTT. It translates to CASSLLGLAGPDTQYF. The whole variable domain, filled in from reference TRBV13 and TRBJ2-3, reads AAGVIQSPRHLIKEKRETATLKCYPIPRHDTVYWYQQGPGQDPQFLISFYEKMQSDKGSIPDRFSAQQFSDYHSELNMSSLELGDSALYFCASSLLGLAGPDTQYFGPGTRLTVL.

The V gene is TRBV30, the J gene TRBJ2-7; 9 nucleotides agree with TRBD1. The CDR3 consists of 14 residues. Trimming at V came to 5 bases and at J to 5 bases, leaving 10 bases not matched to a gene. CDR1 and CDR2 from the germline V gene are GTSNPN and SVGIG (reference sequence). This chain's CDR3 is CAWGPGQGFHEQYF. The CDR3 nucleotides read TGTGCCTGGGGGCCGGGACAGGGTTTCCACGAGCAGTACTTC.

CDR3 nucleotide sequence: TGTGCCAGCAGTCCCTATAGGGGAGGGCGGGAGAGTGGGCAGTTCTTC. Translating gives CASSPYRGGRESGQFF. The rearrangement joins TRBV27 to TRBJ2-1; TRBD2 matches at 7 bases. The germline gives CDR1 MNHEY, CDR2 SMNVEV (reference sequence). CDR3 length equals 16 residues. J gave up 12 bases and V 5 bases, and 19 bases lay outside the gene matches.

This clone showed up just a few times. The chain combines TRBV19 with TRBJ2-5, with 9 bases aligning to TRBD2. CDR1 is LNHDA and CDR2 is SQIVND in the germline V gene (reference sequence). J lost 3 bases, V lost 3 bases, and 5 bases had no gene match. This CDR3 spans 15 amino acids. CDR3 sequence: CASSILAGKKETQYF. The CDR3 DNA reads as TGTGCCAGTAGTATCCTAGCGGGAAAAAAAGAGACCCAGTACTTC.

The chain combines TRBV6-5 with TRBJ2-5; D might be TRBD2 (5 bases). Germline-derived CDR1 and CDR2 are MNHEY and SVGAGI. There are 16 residues in the CDR3. V gave up 0 bases and J gave up 2 bases, with 13 bases separating them. The CDR3 DNA follows: TGTGCCAGCAGTTACTCCCCCCGAAGGAGGCAAGAGACCCAGTACTTC. Translated, it gives CASSYSPRRRQETQYF.

This chain links TRBV7-9 with TRBJ1-1; 9 bases map to TRBD1. V gave up 6 bases and J gave up 5 bases; unmatched junction bases: 7. The CDR3 covers 14 residues. Germline CDR1 SEHNR, CDR2 FQNEAQ (reference sequence). CDR3 nucleotides: TGTGCCAGCAGGTCCCGGGACAGGGTTACTGAAGCTTTCTTT. This sequence encodes CASRSRDRVTEAFF.

The rearrangement links TRBV2 to TRBJ2-1, with TRBD2 matching over 8 bases. V gave up 3 bases and J gave up 2 bases; unmatched junction bases: 3. The CDR3 extends over 15 amino acids. Germline V CDR1 and CDR2: SNHLY, FYNNEI. Here the CDR3 DNA reads TGTGCCAGCAGTGACCCGGGACTAGCCTACAATGAGCAGTTCTTC. Protein: CASSDPGLAYNEQFF.

For this clone: Other nucleotide sequences from this sample produce the same CDR3. The J gene is TRBJ1-2, the V gene TRBV19, with no clear D. The germline V and J ends were trimmed by 2 bases and 0 bases, with 10 bases remaining between them. Germline V gene data show CDR1 as LNHDA and CDR2 as SQIVND (reference sequence). The CDR3 loop spans 15 amino acids. The CDR3 spells CASSIFGDPNYGYTF. The CDR3, as DNA: TGTGCCAGTAGTATATTTGGAGACCCTAACTATGGCTACACCTTC.

This clone was counted only a few times. The gene calls are TRBV27 and TRBJ1-1; perhaps TRBD1 as D (6 bases). This CDR3 region has 13 residues. Trimming cost V 4 bases and J 3 bases, with 9 bases left between them. Germline V gene sequence: CDR1 MNHEY, CDR2 SMNVEV (reference sequence). DNA for the CDR3: TGTGCCAGCAGTTCCTGGACAGACACTGAAGCTTTCTTT. This encodes CASSSWTDTEAFF.